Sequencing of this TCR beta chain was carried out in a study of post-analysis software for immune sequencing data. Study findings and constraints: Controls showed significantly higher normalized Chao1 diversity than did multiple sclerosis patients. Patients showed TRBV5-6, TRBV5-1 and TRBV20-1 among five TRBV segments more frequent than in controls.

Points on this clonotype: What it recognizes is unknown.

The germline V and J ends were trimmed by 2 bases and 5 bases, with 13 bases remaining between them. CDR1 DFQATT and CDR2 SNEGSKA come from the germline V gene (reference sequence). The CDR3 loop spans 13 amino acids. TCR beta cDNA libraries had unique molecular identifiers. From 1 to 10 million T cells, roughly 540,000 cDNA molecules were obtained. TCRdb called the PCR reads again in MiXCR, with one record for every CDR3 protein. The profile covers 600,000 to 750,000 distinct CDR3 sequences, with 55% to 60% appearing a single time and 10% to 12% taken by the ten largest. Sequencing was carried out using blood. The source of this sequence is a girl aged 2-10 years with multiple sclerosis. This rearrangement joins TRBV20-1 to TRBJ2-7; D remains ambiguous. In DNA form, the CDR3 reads TGCAGTGCTAGATGGGTAAGCAGCGACGAGCAGTACTTC. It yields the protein CSARWVSSDEQYF.